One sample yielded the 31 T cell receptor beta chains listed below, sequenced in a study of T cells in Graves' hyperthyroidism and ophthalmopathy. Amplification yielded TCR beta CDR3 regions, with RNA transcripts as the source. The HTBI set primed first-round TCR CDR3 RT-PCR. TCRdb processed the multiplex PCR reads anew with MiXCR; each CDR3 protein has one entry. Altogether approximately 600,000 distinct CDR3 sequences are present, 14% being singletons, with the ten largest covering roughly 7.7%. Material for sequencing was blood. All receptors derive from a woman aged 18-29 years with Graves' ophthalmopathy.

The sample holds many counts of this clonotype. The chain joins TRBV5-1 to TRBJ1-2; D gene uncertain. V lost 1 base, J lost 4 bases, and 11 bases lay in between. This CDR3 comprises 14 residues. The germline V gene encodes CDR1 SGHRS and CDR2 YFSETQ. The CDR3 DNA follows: TGCGCCAGCAGCTTGCAGGACGTGGGCTATGGCTACACCTTC. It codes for CASSLQDVGYGYTF. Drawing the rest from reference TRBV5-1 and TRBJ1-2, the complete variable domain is KAGVTQTPRYLIKTRGQQVTLSCSPISGHRSVSWYQQTPGQGLQFLFEYFSETQRNKGNFPGRFSGRQFSNSRSEMNVSTLELGDSALYLCASSLQDVGYGYTFGSGTRLTVV.

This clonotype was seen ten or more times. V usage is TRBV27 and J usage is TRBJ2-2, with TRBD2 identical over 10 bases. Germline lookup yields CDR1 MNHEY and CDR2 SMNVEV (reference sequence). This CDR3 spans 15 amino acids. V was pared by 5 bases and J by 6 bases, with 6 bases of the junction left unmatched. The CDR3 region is CASSLLAGVAGELFF. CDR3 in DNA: TGTGCCAGCAGTCTGCTAGCGGGAGTGGCCGGGGAGCTGTTTTTT.

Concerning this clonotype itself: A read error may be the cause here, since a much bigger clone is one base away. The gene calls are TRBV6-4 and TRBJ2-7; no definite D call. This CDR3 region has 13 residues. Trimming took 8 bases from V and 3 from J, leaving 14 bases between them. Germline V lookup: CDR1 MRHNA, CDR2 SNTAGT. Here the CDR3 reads CASGPTRFYEQYF. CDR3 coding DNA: TGTGCCAGCGGTCCGACCAGGTTCTACGAGCAGTACTTC.

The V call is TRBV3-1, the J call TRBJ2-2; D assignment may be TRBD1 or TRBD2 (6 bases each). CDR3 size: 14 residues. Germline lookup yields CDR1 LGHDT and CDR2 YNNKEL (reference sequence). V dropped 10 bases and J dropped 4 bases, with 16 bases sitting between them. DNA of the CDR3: TGTGCCACCTCGAGGGGGGAGGCCACCGGGGAGCTGTTTTTT. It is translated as CATSRGEATGELFF. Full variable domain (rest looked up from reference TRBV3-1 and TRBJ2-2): DTAVSQTPKYLVTQMGNDKSIKCEQNLGHDTMYWYKQDSKKFLKIMFSYNNKELIINETVPNRFSPKSPDKAHLNLHINSLELGDSAVYFCATSRGEATGELFFGEGSRLTVL.

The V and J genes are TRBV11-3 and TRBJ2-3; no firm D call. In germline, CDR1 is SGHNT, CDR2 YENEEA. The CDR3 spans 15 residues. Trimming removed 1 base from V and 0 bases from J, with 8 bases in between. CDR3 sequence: CASSLAYGSTDTQYF. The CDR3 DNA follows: TGTGCCAGCAGCTTAGCATATGGGAGCACAGATACGCAGTATTTT. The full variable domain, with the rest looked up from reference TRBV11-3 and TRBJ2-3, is EAGVVQSPRYKIIEKKQPVAFWCNPISGHNTLYWYLQNLGQGPELLIRYENEEAVDDSQLPKDRFSAERLKGVDSTLKIQPAELGDSAVYLCASSLAYGSTDTQYFGPGTRLTVL.

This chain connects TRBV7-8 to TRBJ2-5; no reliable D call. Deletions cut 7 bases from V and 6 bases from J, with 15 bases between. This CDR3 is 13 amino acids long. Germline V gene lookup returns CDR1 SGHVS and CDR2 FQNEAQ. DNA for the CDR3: TGTGCCAGCAACCCCGGGTGGGAACAGACCCAGTACTTC. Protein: CASNPGWEQTQYF.

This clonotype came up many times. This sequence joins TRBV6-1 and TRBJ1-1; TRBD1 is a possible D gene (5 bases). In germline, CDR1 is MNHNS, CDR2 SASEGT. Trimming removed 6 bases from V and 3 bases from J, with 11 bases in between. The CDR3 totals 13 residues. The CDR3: CASRYGTYTEAFF. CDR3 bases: TGTGCCAGCAGATACGGGACTTACACTGAAGCTTTCTTT.

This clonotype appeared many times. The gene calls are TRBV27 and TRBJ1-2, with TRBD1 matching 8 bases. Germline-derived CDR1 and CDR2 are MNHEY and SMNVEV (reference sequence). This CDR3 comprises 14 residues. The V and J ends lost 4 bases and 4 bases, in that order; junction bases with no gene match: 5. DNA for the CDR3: TGTGCCAGCAGTTCCGACGGGACAGGCTATGGCTACACCTTC. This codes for CASSSDGTGYGYTF.

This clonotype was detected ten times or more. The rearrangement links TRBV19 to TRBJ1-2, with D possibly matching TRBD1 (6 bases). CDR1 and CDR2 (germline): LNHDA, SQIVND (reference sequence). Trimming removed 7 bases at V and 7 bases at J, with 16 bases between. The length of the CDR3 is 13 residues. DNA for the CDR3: TGTGCCAGTAAGGGGGAACAGACCCTTGGCTACACCTTC. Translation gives CASKGEQTLGYTF.

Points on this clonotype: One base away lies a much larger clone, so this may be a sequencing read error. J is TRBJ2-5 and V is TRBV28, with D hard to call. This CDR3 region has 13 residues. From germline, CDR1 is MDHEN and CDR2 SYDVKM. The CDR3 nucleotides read TGTGTCAGCAGTTTAGAACCGGGAGAGACCCAGTACTTC. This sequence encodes CVSSLEPGETQYF.

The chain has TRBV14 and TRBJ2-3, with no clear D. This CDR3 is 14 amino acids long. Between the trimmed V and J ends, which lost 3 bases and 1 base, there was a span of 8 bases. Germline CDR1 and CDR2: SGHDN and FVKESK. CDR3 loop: CASSQWSGTDTQYF. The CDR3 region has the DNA TGTGCCAGCAGCCAGTGGTCGGGCACAGATACGCAGTATTTT.

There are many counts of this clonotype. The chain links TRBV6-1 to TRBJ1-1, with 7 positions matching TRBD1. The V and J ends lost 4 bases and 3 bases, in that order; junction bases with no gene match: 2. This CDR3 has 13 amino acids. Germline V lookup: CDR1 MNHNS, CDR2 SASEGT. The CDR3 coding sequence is TGTGCCAGCAGTGGAGACAGGGACACTGAAGCTTTCTTT. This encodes CASSGDRDTEAFF.

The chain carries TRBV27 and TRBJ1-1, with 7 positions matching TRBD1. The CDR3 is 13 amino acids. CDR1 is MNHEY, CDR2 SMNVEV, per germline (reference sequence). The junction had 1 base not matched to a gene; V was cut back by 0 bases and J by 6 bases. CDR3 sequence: CASSLSGGPEAFF. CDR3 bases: TGTGCCAGCAGTTTATCAGGGGGCCCTGAAGCTTTCTTT.

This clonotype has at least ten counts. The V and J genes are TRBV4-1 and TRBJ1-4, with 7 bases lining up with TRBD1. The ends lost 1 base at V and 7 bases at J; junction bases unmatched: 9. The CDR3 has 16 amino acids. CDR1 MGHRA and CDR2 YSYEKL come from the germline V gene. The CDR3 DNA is TGCGCCAGCAGCCAAGGATCGGCAGGGGGAACTGAAAAACTGTTTTTT. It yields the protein CASSQGSAGGTEKLFF.

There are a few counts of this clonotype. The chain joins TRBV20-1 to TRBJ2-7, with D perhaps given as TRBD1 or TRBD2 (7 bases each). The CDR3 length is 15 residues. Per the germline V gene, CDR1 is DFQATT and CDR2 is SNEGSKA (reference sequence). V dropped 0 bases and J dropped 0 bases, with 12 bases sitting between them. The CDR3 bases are TGCAGTGCTAGAGACAGGGGGGGTATCTCCTACGAGCAGTACTTC. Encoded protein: CSARDRGGISYEQYF.

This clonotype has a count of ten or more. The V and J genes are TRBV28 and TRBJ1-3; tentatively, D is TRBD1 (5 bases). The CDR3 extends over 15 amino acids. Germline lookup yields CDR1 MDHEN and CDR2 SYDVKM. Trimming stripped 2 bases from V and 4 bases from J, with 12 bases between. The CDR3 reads CASSLGGTAGNTIYF. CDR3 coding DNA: TGTGCCAGCAGTTTAGGCGGGACTGCCGGAAACACCATATATTTT.

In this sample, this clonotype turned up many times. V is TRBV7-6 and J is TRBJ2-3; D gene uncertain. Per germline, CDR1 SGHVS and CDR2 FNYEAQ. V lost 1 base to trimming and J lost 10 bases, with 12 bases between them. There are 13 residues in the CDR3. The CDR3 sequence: CASSLGTPRPQYF. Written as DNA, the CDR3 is TGTGCCAGCAGCTTAGGTACTCCACGCCCGCAGTATTTT.

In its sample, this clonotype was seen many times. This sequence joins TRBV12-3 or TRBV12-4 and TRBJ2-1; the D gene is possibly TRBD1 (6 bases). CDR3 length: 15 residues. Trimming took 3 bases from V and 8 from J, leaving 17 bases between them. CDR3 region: CASSFYRPRTDEQFF. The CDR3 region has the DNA TGTGCCAGCAGTTTCTATCGGCCCCGGACAGATGAGCAGTTCTTC.

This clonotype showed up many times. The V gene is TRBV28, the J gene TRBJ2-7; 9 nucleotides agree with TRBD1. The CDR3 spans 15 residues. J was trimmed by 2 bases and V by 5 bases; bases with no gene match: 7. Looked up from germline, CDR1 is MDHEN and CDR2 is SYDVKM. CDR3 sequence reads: CASSPPGQGTYEQYF. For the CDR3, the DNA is TGTGCCAGCAGTCCCCCGGGACAGGGCACCTACGAGCAGTACTTC.

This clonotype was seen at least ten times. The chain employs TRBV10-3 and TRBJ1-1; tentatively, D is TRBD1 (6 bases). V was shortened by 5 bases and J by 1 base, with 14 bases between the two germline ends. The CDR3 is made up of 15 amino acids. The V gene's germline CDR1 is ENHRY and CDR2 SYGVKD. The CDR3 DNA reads TGTGCCATCAGTTCCGGGACATTTACGAACACTGAAGCTTTCTTT. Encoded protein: CAISSGTFTNTEAFF.

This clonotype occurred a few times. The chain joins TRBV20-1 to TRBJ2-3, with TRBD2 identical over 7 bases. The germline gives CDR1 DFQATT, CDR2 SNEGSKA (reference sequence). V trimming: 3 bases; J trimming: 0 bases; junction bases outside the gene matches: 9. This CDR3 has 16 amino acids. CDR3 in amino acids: CSARAGSGWSTDTQYF. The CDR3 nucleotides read TGCAGTGCTAGGGCGGGTAGCGGGTGGAGCACAGATACGCAGTATTTT.

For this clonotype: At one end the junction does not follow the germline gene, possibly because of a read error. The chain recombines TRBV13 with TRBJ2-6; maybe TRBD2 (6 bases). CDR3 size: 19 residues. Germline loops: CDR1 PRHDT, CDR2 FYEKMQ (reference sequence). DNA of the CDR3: TGTGCCAGCAGCCTCCTTTGGAGGGTAGGGGACTCTGGGACCAACGTCCTGACTTTC. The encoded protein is CASSLLWRVGDSGTNVLTF.

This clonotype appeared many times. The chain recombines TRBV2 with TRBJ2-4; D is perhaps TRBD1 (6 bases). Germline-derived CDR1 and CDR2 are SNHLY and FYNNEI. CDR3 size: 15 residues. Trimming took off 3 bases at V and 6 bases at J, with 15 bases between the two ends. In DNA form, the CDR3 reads TGTGCCAGCAGTGATACACAGGGTTGGATAAACATTCAGTACTTC. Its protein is CASSDTQGWINIQYF.

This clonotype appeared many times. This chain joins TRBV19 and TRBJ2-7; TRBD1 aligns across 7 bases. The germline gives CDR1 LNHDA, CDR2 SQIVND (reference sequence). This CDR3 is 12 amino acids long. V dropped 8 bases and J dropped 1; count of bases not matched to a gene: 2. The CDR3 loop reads CASGDRSYEQYF. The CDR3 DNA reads TGTGCCAGTGGGGACAGATCCTACGAGCAGTACTTC.

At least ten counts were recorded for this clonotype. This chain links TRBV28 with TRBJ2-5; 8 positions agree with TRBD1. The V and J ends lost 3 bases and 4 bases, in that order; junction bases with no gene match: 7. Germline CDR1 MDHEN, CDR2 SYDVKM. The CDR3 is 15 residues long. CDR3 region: CASSLPPTGAETQYF. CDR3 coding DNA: TGTGCCAGCAGTTTGCCCCCGACAGGGGCAGAGACCCAGTACTTC.

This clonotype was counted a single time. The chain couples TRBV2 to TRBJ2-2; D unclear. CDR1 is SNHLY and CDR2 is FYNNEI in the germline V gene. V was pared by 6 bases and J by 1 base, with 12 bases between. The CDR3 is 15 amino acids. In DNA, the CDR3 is TGTGCCAGCAGGCTGGGGAAGGTGAACACCGGGGAGCTGTTTTTT. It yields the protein CASRLGKVNTGELFF.

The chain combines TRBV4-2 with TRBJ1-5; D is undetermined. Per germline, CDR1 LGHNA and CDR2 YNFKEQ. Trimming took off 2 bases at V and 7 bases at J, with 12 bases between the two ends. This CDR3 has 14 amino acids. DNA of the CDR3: TGTGCCAGCAGCCAATTTCGAGGGATCCAGCCCCAGCATTTT. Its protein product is CASSQFRGIQPQHF.

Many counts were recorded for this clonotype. CDR3 sequence: CASSQATGGNGNTIYF. The CDR3 DNA reads TGCGCCAGCAGCCAGGCGACCGGTGGCAATGGAAACACCATATATTTT. The chain combines TRBV5-1 with TRBJ1-3; D is unresolved. The CDR3 extends over 16 amino acids. Germline V gene lookup returns CDR1 SGHRS and CDR2 YFSETQ. V was shortened by 4 bases and J by 3 bases, with 17 bases between the two germline ends.

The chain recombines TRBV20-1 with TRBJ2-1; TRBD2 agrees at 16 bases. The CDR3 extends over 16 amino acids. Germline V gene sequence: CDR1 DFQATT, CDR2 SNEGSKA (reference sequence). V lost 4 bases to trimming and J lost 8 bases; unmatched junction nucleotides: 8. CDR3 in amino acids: CSAIGGTSGRGDEQFF. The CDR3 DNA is TGCAGTGCTATAGGAGGGACTAGCGGGAGGGGGGATGAGCAGTTCTTC.

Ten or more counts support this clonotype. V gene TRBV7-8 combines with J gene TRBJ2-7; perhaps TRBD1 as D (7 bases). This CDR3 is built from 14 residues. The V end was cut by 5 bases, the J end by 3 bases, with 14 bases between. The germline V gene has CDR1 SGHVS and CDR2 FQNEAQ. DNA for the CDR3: TGTGCCAGCAGCCAGGGGGGAAGTGGCTACGAGCAGTACTTC. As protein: CASSQGGSGYEQYF.

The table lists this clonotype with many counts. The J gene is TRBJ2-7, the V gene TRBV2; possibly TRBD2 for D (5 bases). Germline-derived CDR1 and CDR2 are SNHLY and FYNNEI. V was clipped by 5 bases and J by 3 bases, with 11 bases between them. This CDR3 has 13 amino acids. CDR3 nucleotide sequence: TGTGCCAGCAGTCTGCGACTACGCTACGAGCAGTACTTC. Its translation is CASSLRLRYEQYF.